Presented here are 30 T cell receptor beta chains from one specimen sequenced in a study of blood T cell repertoires in COVID-19. The table came from immunoSEQ multiplex PCR; TCRdb's copy has only in-frame clones and leaves some out. The sample carries roughly 90,000 clones, approximately 87% recorded once. Sequences were obtained from peripheral blood. Source of these receptors: a human donor in a cohort sampled during active COVID-19.

The rearrangement uses TRBV6-6 and TRBJ1-3; a possible D gene is TRBD1 (5 bases). Trimming left V 6 bases short and J 1 base short, with 13 bases between. This CDR3 is built from 15 residues. Germline loops: CDR1 MNHNY, CDR2 SVGAGI (reference sequence). In nucleotides, the CDR3 is TGTGCCAGCAGCCCGGGGGGATTTTCTGGAAACACCATATATTTT. Protein product: CASSPGGFSGNTIYF.

The rearrangement joins TRBV5-4 to TRBJ1-2; 7 bases align to TRBD1. From germline, CDR1 is SGHNT and CDR2 YYREEE (reference sequence). CDR3 size: 13 residues. The ends lost 3 bases at V and 7 bases at J; junction bases unmatched: 6. This CDR3 reads CASSSDRAGGYTF. CDR3 nucleotides: TGTGCCAGCAGCTCTGACAGGGCGGGTGGCTACACCTTC.

This rearrangement joins TRBV11-2 to TRBJ2-7; 7 bases are shared with TRBD1. The junction had 4 bases not matched to a gene; V was cut back by 7 bases and J by 1 base. CDR3 length: 13 residues. The V gene's germline CDR1 is SGHAT and CDR2 FQNNGV. The chain's CDR3 is CASNTGASYEQYF. For the CDR3, the DNA is TGTGCCAGCAACACAGGGGCGTCCTACGAGCAGTACTTC.

In this sample, this clone turned up a few times. This rearrangement joins TRBV5-1 to TRBJ1-1; D is perhaps TRBD1 (6 bases). The CDR3 runs to 13 residues. Looked up from germline, CDR1 is SGHRS and CDR2 is YFSETQ. Trimming shortened V by 2 bases and J by 7 bases, and 12 bases separated the two germline ends. The CDR3 loop is CASSLTGTGEAFF. CDR3 nucleotides: TGCGCCAGCAGCTTAACAGGGACGGGTGAAGCTTTCTTT.

Remarks on this clone: Because the CDR3's place on the DNA is in doubt, the DNA is left out and the CDR3 is given as listed by TCRdb. J is TRBJ2-7 and V is TRBV10-3; the D call in the table, TRBD1, was not verified against the DNA. The germline CDR1 and CDR2 sequences are ENHRY and SYGVKD. The CDR3 is 13 amino acids long, termini counted. The CDR3 loop is CAVWRGTGDEQYF.

The chain employs TRBV19 and TRBJ1-1; D is unclear. Germline CDR1 is LNHDA and CDR2 is SQIVND (reference sequence). Trimming stripped 7 bases from V and 1 base from J, with 13 bases between. The CDR3 has 14 amino acids. The chain's CDR3 is CASTAGRSNTEAFF. CDR3 sequence (DNA): TGTGCCAGTACCGCGGGTCGGTCGAACACTGAAGCTTTCTTT.

The rearrangement uses TRBV9 and TRBJ1-4; D may be TRBD1 (5 bases). The V end was cut by 4 bases, the J end by 7 bases, with 20 bases between. Germline V gene data show CDR1 as SGDLS and CDR2 as YYNGEE. The CDR3 has 16 amino acids. The CDR3 DNA sequence: TGTGCCAGCAGCTCTAGCCCCCCAGGGAGGGGTGAAAAACTGTTTTTT. It is translated as CASSSSPPGRGEKLFF.

V gene TRBV5-4 combines with J gene TRBJ2-3; 12 bases align to TRBD2. The CDR3 consists of 17 residues. V trimming: 3 bases; J trimming: 5 bases; junction bases outside the gene matches: 10. Per the germline V gene, CDR1 is SGHNT and CDR2 is YYREEE (reference sequence). The CDR3 is CASSWGMTSGRKDTQYF. CDR3 in DNA: TGTGCCAGCAGCTGGGGGATGACTAGCGGGAGAAAAGATACGCAGTATTTT.

The chain carries TRBV6-5 and TRBJ2-2; D unresolved. This CDR3 has 14 residues. V was trimmed by 5 bases and J by 4 bases, leaving 11 bases between them. Germline V gene data show CDR1 as MNHEY and CDR2 as SVGAGI. CDR3 loop: CASSPDIGTGELFF. Here the CDR3 DNA reads TGTGCCAGCAGTCCCGATATCGGCACCGGGGAGCTGTTTTTT.

This clone was seen only once. This chain connects TRBV30 to TRBJ1-2, with a weak D call TRBD1 (5 bases). V shed 0 bases and J shed 6 bases, with 14 bases lying between them. Germline CDR1 reads GTSNPN; CDR2 reads SVGIG (reference sequence). The CDR3 sequence is 14 residues long. For the CDR3, the DNA is TGTGCCTGGAGTGTTGGGGCAGGGCTTGATGGCTACACCTTC. This encodes CAWSVGAGLDGYTF. Complete variable domain (other parts from reference TRBV30 and TRBJ1-2): SQTIHQWPATLVQPVGSPLSLECTVEGTSNPNLYWYRQAAGRGLQLLFYSVGIGQISSEVPQNLSASRPQDRQFILSSKKLLLSDSGFYLCAWSVGAGLDGYTFGSGTRLTVV.

This chain links TRBV19 with TRBJ2-5; the match to TRBD1 covers 9 bases. Germline trimming cut 7 bases from V and 2 bases from J; bases unmatched to any gene: 8. CDR1 is LNHDA and CDR2 is SQIVND in the germline V gene (reference sequence). The CDR3 sequence is 15 residues long. The CDR3: CASKSGTGPQETQYF. CDR3 DNA sequence: TGTGCCAGTAAATCCGGGACAGGGCCTCAAGAGACCCAGTACTTC. The whole variable domain, remainder taken from reference TRBV19 and TRBJ2-5, is DGGITQSPKYLFRKEGQNVTLSCEQNLNHDAMYWYRQDPGQGLRLIYYSQIVNDFQKGDIAEGYSVSREKKESFPLTVTSAQKNPTAFYLCASKSGTGPQETQYFGPGTRLLVL.

The chain employs TRBV5-6 and TRBJ2-1, with 7 bases matching TRBD2. V gave up 4 bases and J gave up 1 base; unmatched junction bases: 5. The length of the CDR3 is 15 residues. CDR1 and CDR2 from the germline V gene are SGHDT and YYEEEE. CDR3 nucleotides: TGTGCCAGCAGCCGGGACTATAGTTCCTACAATGAGCAGTTCTTC. This sequence encodes CASSRDYSSYNEQFF.

V usage is TRBV2 and J usage is TRBJ1-2; TRBD1 matches at 8 bases. The CDR3 spans 14 residues. Germline V gives CDR1 SNHLY, CDR2 FYNNEI. Trimming at V came to 6 bases and at J to 8 bases, leaving 11 bases not matched to a gene. CDR3 DNA: TGTGCCAGCAGGCCAGGGGGCGCCGAGGGCGGCTACACCTTC. Amino acids: CASRPGGAEGGYTF.

The J gene is TRBJ2-7, the V gene TRBV28, with 11 bases fitting TRBD2. J was trimmed by 2 bases and V by 6 bases; bases with no gene match: 3. Looked up from germline, CDR1 is MDHEN and CDR2 is SYDVKM. This CDR3 has 14 amino acids. The CDR3 spells CASRTSGRTYEQYF. The CDR3 nucleotides are TGTGCCAGCAGAACTAGCGGGAGAACCTACGAGCAGTACTTC.

The chain links TRBV6-4 to TRBJ2-4; 8 bases map to TRBD1. The CDR3 sequence is 13 residues long. Germline values: CDR1 MRHNA, CDR2 SNTAGT. J gave up 8 bases and V 6 bases, and 6 bases lay outside the gene matches. The CDR3 coding sequence is TGTGCCAGCAGCCTTGACAGGGGAGACATTCAGTACTTC. It translates to CASSLDRGDIQYF.

The CDR3 is CASSPTSGNPDTQYF. The CDR3, as DNA: TGTGCCAGCAGTCCTACTAGCGGGAATCCAGATACGCAGTATTTT. The V call is TRBV28, the J call TRBJ2-3, with 10 bases aligning to TRBD2. The CDR3 contains 15 residues. Germline CDR1 reads MDHEN; CDR2 reads SYDVKM. Trimming at V came to 5 bases and at J to 4 bases, leaving 6 bases not matched to a gene.

The chain carries TRBV19 and TRBJ1-2, with 8 nucleotides matching TRBD1. V shed 6 bases, J shed 8 bases, and the junction held 8 bases outside the gene matches. The germline V gene encodes CDR1 LNHDA and CDR2 SQIVND (reference sequence). This CDR3 has 13 residues. CDR3 protein: CASRGDRLNGYTF. The DNA of the CDR3 is TGTGCCAGTAGGGGGGACAGGCTCAACGGCTACACCTTC. The full variable domain, completed using reference TRBV19 and TRBJ1-2, is DGGITQSPKYLFRKEGQNVTLSCEQNLNHDAMYWYRQDPGQGLRLIYYSQIVNDFQKGDIAEGYSVSREKKESFPLTVTSAQKNPTAFYLCASRGDRLNGYTFGSGTRLTVV.

The DNA for the CDR3 is TGTGCCAGCAGCTCAAGGGACAGGGGGCGACCTGAAGCTTTCTTT. Its translation: CASSSRDRGRPEAFF. The chain recombines TRBV7-9 with TRBJ1-1, with 12 bases matching TRBD1. The V gene end was trimmed by 4 bases and the J gene end by 6 bases; junction bases not matched to a gene: 6. Germline loops: CDR1 SEHNR, CDR2 FQNEAQ (reference sequence). The CDR3 spans 15 residues.

The J gene is TRBJ2-1, the V gene TRBV20-1; D is perhaps TRBD1 (5 bases). Germline CDR1 reads DFQATT; CDR2 reads SNEGSKA (reference sequence). Trimming cost V 3 bases and J 0 bases, with 12 bases left between them. CDR3 length: 15 amino acids. In nucleotides, the CDR3 is TGCAGTGCTAGTTCACCCGACAGCTCCTACAATGAGCAGTTCTTC. It specifies CSASSPDSSYNEQFF.

Only one count was recorded for this clone. The rearrangement uses TRBV30 and TRBJ2-2; 9 nucleotides agree with TRBD2. There are 15 residues in the CDR3. Germline V gives CDR1 GTSNPN, CDR2 SVGIG (reference sequence). J lost 8 bases, V lost 1 base, and 8 bases had no gene match. The CDR3 region has the DNA TGTGCCTGGAGTGGGGGCGGGAGGGCGGCTGGGGAGCTGTTTTTT. Its translation is CAWSGGGRAAGELFF.

The CDR3 is CASSLGVGLADTQYF. CDR3 nucleotide sequence: TGCGCCAGCAGCTTGGGGGTCGGGTTGGCAGATACGCAGTATTTT. The rearrangement links TRBV5-1 to TRBJ2-3, with no clear D. V lost 0 bases and J 4 bases, leaving 12 bases between the germline ends. CDR1 SGHRS and CDR2 YFSETQ come from the germline V gene. The CDR3 totals 15 residues.

The sample holds a few counts of this clone. The chain is built from TRBV11-2 and TRBJ2-2; perhaps TRBD2 as D (6 bases). Germline CDR1 and CDR2: SGHAT and FQNNGV. There are 14 residues in the CDR3. V was cut by 4 bases and J by 6 bases, with 12 bases left in between. CDR3 nucleotides: TGTGCCAGCAGCTCGGGAGACCCGGCCGGGGAGCTGTTTTTT. Translated, it gives CASSSGDPAGELFF.

The genes are TRBV3-1 (or the pseudogene TRBV3-2) and TRBJ2-5; D uncertain. The CDR3 is 13 residues long. V shed 4 bases and J shed 4 bases, with 10 bases lying between them. Germline values: CDR1 LGHDT, CDR2 YNNKEL (reference sequence). Written as DNA, the CDR3 is TGTGCCAGCAGCCGGGCAGAACGAGAGACCCAGTACTTC. This gives the protein CASSRAERETQYF.

The chain is built from TRBV2 and TRBJ2-7; D unresolved. The V end was cut by 3 bases, the J end by 0 bases, with 12 bases between. Germline V gives CDR1 SNHLY, CDR2 FYNNEI. This CDR3 comprises 15 residues. For the CDR3, the DNA is TGTGCCAGCAGTGACCCAGGCACGAGCTCCTACGAGCAGTACTTC. This encodes CASSDPGTSSYEQYF.

The chain links TRBV7-3 to TRBJ2-2; 9 positions agree with TRBD1. V gave up 3 bases and J gave up 3 bases; unmatched junction bases: 2. This CDR3 is built from 15 residues. Germline-derived CDR1 and CDR2 are SGHTA and FQGTGA. The CDR3 spells CASSFRDRDTGELFF. The CDR3 DNA is TGTGCCAGCAGCTTCCGGGACAGGGACACCGGGGAGCTGTTTTTT.

Here the CDR3 DNA reads TGCGCCAGCAGCTTGAGCGGACAGGGCACAGATACGCAGTATTTT. Translating gives CASSLSGQGTDTQYF. This chain connects TRBV5-1 to TRBJ2-3; 7 bases line up with TRBD1. This CDR3 region has 15 residues. CDR1 and CDR2 from the germline V gene are SGHRS and YFSETQ. V lost 1 base, J lost 1 base, and 3 bases stayed unmatched.

J is TRBJ1-2 and V is TRBV5-4; D remains unclear. The CDR3 contains 16 residues. The V end was cut by 2 bases, the J end by 3 bases, with 17 bases between. The germline gives CDR1 SGHNT, CDR2 YYREEE (reference sequence). The CDR3 DNA is TGTGCCAGCAGCTTACCACCCCCAACAGAAGACTATGGCTACACCTTC. Translated: CASSLPPPTEDYGYTF.

The J gene is TRBJ2-2, the V gene TRBV12-3 or TRBV12-4; D unresolved. The CDR3 length is 12 residues. V was clipped by 1 base and J by 10 bases, with 7 bases between them. The CDR3 region has the DNA TGTGCCAGCAGTTTAGGGCAAAAGGAGCTGTTTTTT. It encodes CASSLGQKELFF.

This clone occurred once. V gene TRBV5-4 combines with J gene TRBJ2-7, with 7 bases that match TRBD2. Unmatched junction bases numbered 6, after V lost 0 bases and J lost 3 bases. The germline gives CDR1 SGHNT, CDR2 YYREEE (reference sequence). This CDR3 is 15 amino acids long. The CDR3 bases are TGTGCCAGCAGCTTGGGGGAGGGCGTACTCTACGAGCAGTACTTC. Protein product: CASSLGEGVLYEQYF. Full variable domain (outside the CDR3, taken from reference TRBV5-4 and TRBJ2-7): ETGVTQSPTHLIKTRGQQVTLRCSSQSGHNTVSWYQQALGQGPQFIFQYYREEENGRGNFPPRFSGLQFPNYSSELNVNALELDDSALYLCASSLGEGVLYEQYFGPGTRLTVT.

The V call is TRBV7-9, the J call TRBJ2-2, with TRBD1 matching over 9 bases. Germline lookup yields CDR1 SEHNR and CDR2 FQNEAQ (reference sequence). The CDR3 is 16 amino acids. Trimming took 3 bases from V and 5 from J; bases not matched to a gene: 7. CDR3 sequence (DNA): TGTGCCAGCAGCTTCTCCGGGACAGGGCGGACCGGGGAGCTGTTTTTT. Translated: CASSFSGTGRTGELFF.